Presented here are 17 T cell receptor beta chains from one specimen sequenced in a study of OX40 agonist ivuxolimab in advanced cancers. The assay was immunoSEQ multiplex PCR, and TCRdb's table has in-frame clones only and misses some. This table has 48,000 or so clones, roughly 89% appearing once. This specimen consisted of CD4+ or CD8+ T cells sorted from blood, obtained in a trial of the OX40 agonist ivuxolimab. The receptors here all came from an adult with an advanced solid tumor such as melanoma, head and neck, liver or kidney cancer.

CDR3 DNA sequence: TGTGCCTGGGACGGAGGGCAGTCCTACGAGCAGTACTTC. Its translation is CAWDGGQSYEQYF. The chain has TRBV30 and TRBJ2-5; perhaps TRBD2 as D (6 bases). The end of the DNA aligns better with TRBJ2-7, so the J call may be wrong. Germline CDR1 is GTSNPN and CDR2 is SVGIG (reference sequence). CDR3 size: 13 residues.

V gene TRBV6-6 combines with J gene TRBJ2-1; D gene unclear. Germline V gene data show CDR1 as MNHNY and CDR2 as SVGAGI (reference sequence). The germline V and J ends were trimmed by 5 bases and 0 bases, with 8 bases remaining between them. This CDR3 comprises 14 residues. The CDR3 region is CASSGDRSYNEQFF. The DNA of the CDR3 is TGTGCCAGCAGTGGCGACCGCTCCTACAATGAGCAGTTCTTC.

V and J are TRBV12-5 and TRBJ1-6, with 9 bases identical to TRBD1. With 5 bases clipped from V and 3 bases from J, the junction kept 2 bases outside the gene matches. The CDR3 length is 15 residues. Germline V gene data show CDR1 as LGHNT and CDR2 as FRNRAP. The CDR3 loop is CASGMGQGYNSPLHF. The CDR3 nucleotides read TGTGCTAGTGGTATGGGACAGGGCTATAATTCACCCCTCCACTTT.

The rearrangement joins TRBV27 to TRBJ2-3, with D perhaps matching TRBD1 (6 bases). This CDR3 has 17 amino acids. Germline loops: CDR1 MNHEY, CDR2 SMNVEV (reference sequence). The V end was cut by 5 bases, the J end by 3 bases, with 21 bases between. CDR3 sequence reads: CASSVINVRGVTDTQYF. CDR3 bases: TGTGCCAGCAGTGTTATCAATGTCAGGGGTGTAACAGATACGCAGTATTTT.

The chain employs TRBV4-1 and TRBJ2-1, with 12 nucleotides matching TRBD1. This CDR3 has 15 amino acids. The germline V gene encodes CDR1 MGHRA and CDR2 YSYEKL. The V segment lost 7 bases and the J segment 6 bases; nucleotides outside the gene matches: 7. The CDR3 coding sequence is TGCGCCAGCACCCAGGGACAGGGGGCTTCCAATGAGCAGTTCTTC. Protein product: CASTQGQGASNEQFF.

The CDR3 here is CASSLGGVGYEQYF. The CDR3, as DNA: TGTGCCAGCAGCTTAGGAGGGGTGGGCTACGAGCAGTACTTC. This sequence joins TRBV5-6 and TRBJ2-7, with D possibly being TRBD2 (6 bases). V dropped 2 bases and J dropped 3 bases, with 12 bases sitting between them. This CDR3 is 14 amino acids long. Germline V gene sequence: CDR1 SGHDT, CDR2 YYEEEE.

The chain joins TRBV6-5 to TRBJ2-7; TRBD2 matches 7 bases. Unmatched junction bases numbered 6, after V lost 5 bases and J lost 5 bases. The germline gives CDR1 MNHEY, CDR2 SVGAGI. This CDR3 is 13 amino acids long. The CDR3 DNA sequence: TGTGCCAGCAGTGCCGGGGGGATCCACGAGCAGTACTTC. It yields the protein CASSAGGIHEQYF.

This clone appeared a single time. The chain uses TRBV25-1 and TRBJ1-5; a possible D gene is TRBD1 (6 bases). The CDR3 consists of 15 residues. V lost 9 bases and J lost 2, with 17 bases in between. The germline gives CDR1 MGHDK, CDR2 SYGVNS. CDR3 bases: TGTGCCAGTAAAGGGGACACTGAGGGCAATCAGCCCCAGCATTTT. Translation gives CASKGDTEGNQPQHF.

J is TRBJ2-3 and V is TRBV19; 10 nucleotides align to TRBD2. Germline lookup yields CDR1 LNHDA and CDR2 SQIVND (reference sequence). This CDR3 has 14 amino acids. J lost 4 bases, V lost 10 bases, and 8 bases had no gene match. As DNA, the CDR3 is TGTGCCACCGCTTCTAGCGGGGGAGCAGATACGCAGTATTTT. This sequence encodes CATASSGGADTQYF.

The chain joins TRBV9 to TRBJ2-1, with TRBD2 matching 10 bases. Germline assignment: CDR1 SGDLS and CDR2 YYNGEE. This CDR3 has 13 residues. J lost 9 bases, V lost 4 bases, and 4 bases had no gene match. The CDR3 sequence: CASSRLAGSEQFF. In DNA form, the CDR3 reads TGTGCCAGCAGCCGACTAGCGGGTTCTGAGCAGTTCTTC. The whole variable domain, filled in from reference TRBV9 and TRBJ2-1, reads DSGVTQTPKHLITATGQRVTLRCSPRSGDLSVYWYQQSLDQGLQFLIQYYNGEERAKGNILERFSAQQFPDLHSELNLSSLELGDSALYFCASSRLAGSEQFFGPGTRLTVL.

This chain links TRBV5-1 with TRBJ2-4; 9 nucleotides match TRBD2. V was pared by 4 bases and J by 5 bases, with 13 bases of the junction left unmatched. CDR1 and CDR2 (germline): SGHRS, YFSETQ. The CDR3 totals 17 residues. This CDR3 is CASSLPAVAGDENIQYF. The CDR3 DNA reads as TGCGCCAGCAGCCTACCTGCGGTAGCGGGGGACGAAAACATTCAGTACTTC. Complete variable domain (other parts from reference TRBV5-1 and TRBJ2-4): KAGVTQTPRYLIKTRGQQVTLSCSPISGHRSVSWYQQTPGQGLQFLFEYFSETQRNKGNFPGRFSGRQFSNSRSEMNVSTLELGDSALYLCASSLPAVAGDENIQYFGAGTRLSVL.

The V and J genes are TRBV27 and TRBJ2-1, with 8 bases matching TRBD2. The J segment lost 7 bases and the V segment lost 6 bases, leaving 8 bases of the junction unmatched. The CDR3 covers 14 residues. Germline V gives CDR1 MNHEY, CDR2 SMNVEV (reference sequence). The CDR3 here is CASRWGLVRNEQFF. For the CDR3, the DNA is TGTGCCAGCAGATGGGGACTAGTTAGGAATGAGCAGTTCTTC.

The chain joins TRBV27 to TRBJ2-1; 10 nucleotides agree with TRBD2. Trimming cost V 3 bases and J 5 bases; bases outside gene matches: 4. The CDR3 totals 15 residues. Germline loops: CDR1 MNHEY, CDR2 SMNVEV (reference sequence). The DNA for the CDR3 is TGTGCCAGCAGTTTTAGCGGGGGGACTCACAATGAGCAGTTCTTC. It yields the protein CASSFSGGTHNEQFF.

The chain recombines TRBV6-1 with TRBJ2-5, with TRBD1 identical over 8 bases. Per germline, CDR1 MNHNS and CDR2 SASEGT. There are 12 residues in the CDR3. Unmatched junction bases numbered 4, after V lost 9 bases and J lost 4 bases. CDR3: CASPQGGETQYF. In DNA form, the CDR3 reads TGTGCCAGTCCACAGGGGGGAGAGACCCAGTACTTC.

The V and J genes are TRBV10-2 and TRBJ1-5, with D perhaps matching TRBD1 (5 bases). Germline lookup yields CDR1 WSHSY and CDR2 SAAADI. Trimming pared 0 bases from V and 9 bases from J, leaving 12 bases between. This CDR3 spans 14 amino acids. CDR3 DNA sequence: TGCGCCAGCAGTGAGTCAGGGGTTTCAGGGCCCCAGCATTTT. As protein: CASSESGVSGPQHF.

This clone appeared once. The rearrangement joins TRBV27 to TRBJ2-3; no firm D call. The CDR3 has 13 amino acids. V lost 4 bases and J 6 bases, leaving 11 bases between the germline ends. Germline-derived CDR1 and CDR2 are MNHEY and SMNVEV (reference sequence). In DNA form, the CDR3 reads TGTGCCAGCAGTTCCCCCTGGTGGGATACGCAGTATTTT. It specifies CASSSPWWDTQYF.

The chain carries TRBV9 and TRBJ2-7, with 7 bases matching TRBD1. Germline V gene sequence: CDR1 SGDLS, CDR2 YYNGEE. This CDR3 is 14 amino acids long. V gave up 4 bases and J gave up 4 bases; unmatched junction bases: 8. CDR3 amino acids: CASSPPGQPYEQYF. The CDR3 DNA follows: TGTGCCAGCAGCCCTCCGGGACAGCCGTACGAGCAGTACTTC. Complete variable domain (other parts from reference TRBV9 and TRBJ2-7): DSGVTQTPKHLITATGQRVTLRCSPRSGDLSVYWYQQSLDQGLQFLIQYYNGEERAKGNILERFSAQQFPDLHSELNLSSLELGDSALYFCASSPPGQPYEQYFGPGTRLTVT.